These 24 T cell receptor beta chains came from one sample sequenced in a study of T cells after yellow fever vaccination (dated by TCRdb to between 2019 and 2020). Interpreted using the paper, the treatment or condition label stands for: live attenuated yellow fever vaccine strain. Receptors were amplified or captured by 5' RACE. TCRdb lists the instrument as Illumina HiSeq 2500. TCRdb's own reprocessing of the public reads used fastp at Q25 and MiXCR and kept productive beta chains. A single entry per CDR3 protein holds the most common genes and DNA from its merged rows. The sample table contains over 150,000 distinct CDR3 sequences; only one count was recorded for less than 9% of them. The top ten clonotypes cover roughly 2.5% of the sample. The specimen was CD4+ T cells sorted from PBMCs, collected 5 days after the first yellow fever vaccination. All receptors come from a young man who received the YFV17D yellow fever vaccine.

The chain combines TRBV12-3 or TRBV12-4 with TRBJ2-7; 9 bases map to TRBD1. This CDR3 region has 14 residues. Germline trimming cut 3 bases from V and 6 bases from J; bases unmatched to any gene: 6. CDR3 sequence (DNA): TGTGCCAGCAGTTTGGGGACAGGGCTAGCCGAGCAGTACTTC. Translated, it gives CASSLGTGLAEQYF.

This clonotype has more than one count but fewer than ten. This rearrangement joins TRBV19 to TRBJ2-3; 11 nucleotides match TRBD2. Germline CDR1 LNHDA, CDR2 SQIVND (reference sequence). Unmatched junction bases numbered 8, after V lost 8 bases and J lost 4 bases. The CDR3 is 15 residues long. The CDR3 sequence is CASRDSGGAPDTQYF. The CDR3 DNA follows: TGTGCCAGTCGAGATAGCGGGGGGGCCCCAGATACGCAGTATTTT.

The chain joins TRBV5-4 to TRBJ1-4, with 9 bases aligning to TRBD1. The CDR3 length is 14 residues. The junction had 3 bases not matched to a gene; V was cut back by 2 bases and J by 7 bases. Germline assignment: CDR1 SGHNT and CDR2 YYREEE (reference sequence). CDR3 in DNA: TGTGCCAGCAGCTTACAGGGGGCGGTTGAAAAACTGTTTTTT. Its protein is CASSLQGAVEKLFF.

This clonotype was detected a few times. The chain joins TRBV20-1 to TRBJ2-1; a weak D match, TRBD1 (5 bases). Looked up from germline, CDR1 is DFQATT and CDR2 is SNEGSKA (reference sequence). V gave up 4 bases and J gave up 6 bases, with 16 bases separating them. The CDR3 is 14 amino acids. CDR3 sequence: CSAMTVIRSNEQFF. CDR3 DNA: TGCAGTGCTATGACAGTAATACGTTCCAATGAGCAGTTCTTC.

This clonotype was seen ten or more times. The V gene is TRBV5-1, the J gene TRBJ2-5; 11 nucleotides align to TRBD2. There are 15 residues in the CDR3. Germline assignment: CDR1 SGHRS and CDR2 YFSETQ. V shed 4 bases, J shed 3 bases, and the junction held 5 bases outside the gene matches. This chain's CDR3 is CASSAGTSGEETQYF. CDR3 bases: TGCGCCAGCAGCGCGGGGACTAGCGGAGAAGAGACCCAGTACTTC.

This clonotype was counted many times. The CDR3 here is CASSRGGAPPITDTQYF. DNA of the CDR3: TGCGCCAGCAGCCGCGGGGGCGCACCACCGATCACAGATACGCAGTATTTT. The rearrangement links TRBV4-3 to TRBJ2-3; D is perhaps TRBD2 (7 bases). CDR1 and CDR2 from the germline V gene are LGHNA and YSLEER. CDR3 length: 17 residues. Trimming pared 4 bases from V and 2 bases from J, leaving 19 bases between.

This clonotype was counted a few times. CDR3 coding DNA: TGCGCCAGCAGCCACCCCGGGACTAGCCGCAATGAGCAGTTCTTC. This translates into CASSHPGTSRNEQFF. The rearrangement joins TRBV4-3 to TRBJ2-1; 9 bases are a match to TRBD2. The V gene end was trimmed by 3 bases and the J gene end by 6 bases; junction bases not matched to a gene: 6. This CDR3 has 15 residues. Germline CDR1 reads LGHNA; CDR2 reads YSLEER.

This clonotype was recorded many times. The V and J genes are TRBV20-1 and TRBJ1-2; D is possibly TRBD1 (5 bases). Germline values: CDR1 DFQATT, CDR2 SNEGSKA (reference sequence). The CDR3 consists of 11 residues. Trimming took 4 bases from V and 7 from J, leaving 10 bases between them. The CDR3, as DNA: TGCAGTGCTACAGGGTCGGGTGGCTACACCTTC. It is translated as CSATGSGGYTF.

This clonotype was picked up many times. V usage is TRBV20-1 and J usage is TRBJ1-1; tentative D call: TRBD1 (5 bases). The ends were cut back, 5 bases at V and 8 bases at J, with 18 bases in the middle. This CDR3 contains 13 residues. Germline assignment: CDR1 DFQATT and CDR2 SNEGSKA (reference sequence). DNA of the CDR3: TGCAGTGCTGCCTCTGGAATCGGGGCCGAAGCTTTCTTT. This sequence encodes CSAASGIGAEAFF.

The V call is TRBV11-2, the J call TRBJ2-1, with TRBD2 identical over 9 bases. Germline V lookup: CDR1 SGHAT, CDR2 FQNNGV. This CDR3 region has 15 residues. The trim removed 1 base at V and 10 bases at J, leaving 8 bases unmatched. CDR3 residues: CASSLVAGGRLEQFF. CDR3 DNA sequence: TGTGCCAGCAGCTTAGTGGCGGGGGGGCGTTTGGAGCAGTTCTTC.

The table lists this clonotype with many counts. The CDR3 sequence is CASSSWTGQAKNIQYF. For the CDR3, the DNA is TGTGCCAGCAGCTCGTGGACAGGGCAAGCCAAAAACATTCAGTACTTC. V is TRBV7-9 and J is TRBJ2-4, with TRBD1 identical over 8 bases. The V and J ends lost 4 bases and 0 bases, in that order; junction bases with no gene match: 5. Germline CDR1 reads SEHNR; CDR2 reads FQNEAQ (reference sequence). The CDR3 is made up of 16 amino acids.

This clonotype occurred many times. The chain recombines TRBV12-3 or TRBV12-4 with TRBJ2-1; the D gene is possibly TRBD1 (6 bases). CDR3 size: 17 residues. The ends were cut back, 1 base at V and 0 bases at J, with 13 bases in the middle. CDR3: CASSLGTAPISYNEQFF. The CDR3 DNA sequence: TGTGCCAGCAGTTTAGGGACAGCTCCAATCTCCTACAATGAGCAGTTCTTC.

This rearrangement joins TRBV7-9 to TRBJ2-2; 8 nucleotides line up with TRBD2. This CDR3 has 17 residues. V was clipped by 5 bases and J by 1 base; unmatched bases: 9. Germline-derived CDR1 and CDR2 are SEHNR and FQNEAQ (reference sequence). For the CDR3, the DNA is TGTGCCAGCAGCCCCGGTGGCAGCGGGGGGAACACCGGGGAGCTGTTTTTT. It is translated as CASSPGGSGGNTGELFF.

The V call is TRBV12-3 or TRBV12-4, the J call TRBJ2-6, with 9 bases fitting TRBD1. This CDR3 spans 19 amino acids. The CDR3 loop reads CTISLVYRGLKSGANVLTF. The DNA for the CDR3 is TGTACCATCAGTTTAGTATACAGGGGGCTAAAGTCTGGGGCCAACGTCCTGACTTTC.

This clonotype was seen more than once but under ten times. The rearrangement links TRBV14 to TRBJ1-1; D uncertain. Trimming cost V 1 base and J 5 bases, with 8 bases left between them. This CDR3 has 13 amino acids. CDR1 and CDR2 (germline): SGHDN, FVKESK. The CDR3 DNA follows: TGTGCCAGCAGCCAAGGCGCAAGAACTGAAGCTTTCTTT. This sequence encodes CASSQGARTEAFF.

Note on this clonotype: The junction differs from germline at one of its ends, possibly a read error. The rearrangement joins TRBV6-2 or TRBV6-3 to TRBJ2-2; TRBD1 aligns across 11 bases. Germline lookup yields CDR1 MNHEY and CDR2 SVGEGT. The CDR3 runs to 19 residues. In DNA form, the CDR3 reads TGTGCCAGCAGTTACTACTATGCCGGGACAGGGGGACTCACCGTGGAGCTGTTTTTT. Protein: CASSYYYAGTGGLTVELFF.

Ten or more counts support this clonotype. This chain joins TRBV9 and TRBJ2-2, with 7 bases that match TRBD2. The CDR3 is 15 amino acids. Germline CDR1 SGDLS, CDR2 YYNGEE. V gave up 5 bases and J gave up 1 base; unmatched junction bases: 5. The CDR3 sequence is CASRSGEQNTGELFF. In DNA, the CDR3 is TGTGCCAGCAGGAGCGGGGAGCAGAACACCGGGGAGCTGTTTTTT.

This chain connects TRBV6-1 to TRBJ2-6; D not resolved. Germline V lookup: CDR1 MNHNS, CDR2 SASEGT. Between the trimmed V and J ends, which lost 2 bases and 0 bases, there was a span of 11 bases. This CDR3 is 17 amino acids long. The CDR3 loop is CASSERRASSGANVLTF. CDR3 in DNA: TGTGCCAGCAGTGAAAGGCGTGCGAGCTCTGGGGCCAACGTCCTGACTTTC.

This clonotype was recorded many times. The chain is built from TRBV5-1 and TRBJ2-3; D remains unclear. Between the trimmed V and J ends, which lost 5 bases and 0 bases, there was a span of 10 bases. The CDR3 is 14 amino acids. Per germline, CDR1 SGHRS and CDR2 YFSETQ. CDR3 loop: CASRERPSTDTQYF. The CDR3 bases are TGCGCCAGCAGGGAACGTCCTAGCACAGATACGCAGTATTTT.

At least ten counts were recorded for this clonotype. The chain couples TRBV4-3 to TRBJ1-1; TRBD1 agrees at 10 bases. This CDR3 is 19 amino acids long. Germline loops: CDR1 LGHNA, CDR2 YSLEER. Losses at the gene ends were 1 base for V and 1 base for J; bases not matched to a gene: 12. CDR3 nucleotides: TGCGCCAGCAGCCAAGTGGGACAGGGGTCACCAATCGGGAACACTGAAGCTTTCTTT. It encodes CASSQVGQGSPIGNTEAFF.

This clonotype has at least ten counts. J is TRBJ1-2 and V is TRBV4-1; D uncertain. The ends were cut back, 4 bases at V and 3 bases at J, with 12 bases in the middle. The CDR3 extends over 14 amino acids. Germline V lookup: CDR1 MGHRA, CDR2 YSYEKL. CDR3 residues: CASSPAALDYGYTF. The DNA of the CDR3 is TGCGCCAGCAGCCCCGCAGCCCTGGACTATGGCTACACCTTC.

The sample holds many counts of this clonotype. The gene calls are TRBV5-1 and TRBJ2-7; D is perhaps TRBD1 or TRBD2 (6 bases each). Trimming took off 0 bases at V and 7 bases at J, with 11 bases between the two ends. Germline-derived CDR1 and CDR2 are SGHRS and YFSETQ. The CDR3 is 13 residues long. CDR3: CASSLAGGHEQYV. CDR3 DNA: TGCGCCAGCAGCTTGGCCGGGGGCCATGAGCAGTACGTC.

The rearrangement links TRBV7-2 to TRBJ2-1; D is possibly TRBD2 (5 bases). CDR1 is SGHTA and CDR2 is FQGNSA in the germline V gene. With 3 bases removed from V and 7 bases from J, the gap between germline ends came to 13 bases. The CDR3 runs 14 residues. The CDR3 DNA follows: TGTGCCAGCAGCTTTCTAGCCATGGGGAATGAGCAGTTCTTC. It encodes CASSFLAMGNEQFF.

This rearrangement joins TRBV5-1 to TRBJ1-5; D remains unclear. V was clipped by 7 bases and J by 3 bases, with 14 bases between them. In germline, CDR1 is SGHRS, CDR2 YFSETQ. The CDR3 length is 14 residues. The CDR3 here is CASSLDGNNQPQHF. The CDR3 coding sequence is TGCGCCAGCTCTCTCGACGGGAACAATCAGCCCCAGCATTTT.